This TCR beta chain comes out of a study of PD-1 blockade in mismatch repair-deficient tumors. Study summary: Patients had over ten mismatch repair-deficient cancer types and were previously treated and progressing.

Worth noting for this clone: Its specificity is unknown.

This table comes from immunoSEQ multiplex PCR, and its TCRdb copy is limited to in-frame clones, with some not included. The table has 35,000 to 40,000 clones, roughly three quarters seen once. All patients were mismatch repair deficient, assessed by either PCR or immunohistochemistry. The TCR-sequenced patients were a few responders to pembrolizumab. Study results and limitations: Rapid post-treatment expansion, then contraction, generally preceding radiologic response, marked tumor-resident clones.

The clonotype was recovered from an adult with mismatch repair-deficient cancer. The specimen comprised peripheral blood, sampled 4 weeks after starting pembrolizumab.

The CDR3 loop is CASSFTQETQYF. CDR3 DNA sequence: TGTGCCAGCAGCTTTACCCAAGAGACCCAGTACTTC. The chain is built from TRBV11-2 and TRBJ2-5, with D uncertain. CDR1 SGHAT and CDR2 FQNNGV come from the germline V gene. CDR3 length: 12 residues. Trimming stripped 3 bases from V and 1 base from J, with 3 bases between.